This TCR beta chain came from a study of T cells in localized non-small cell lung cancer. This clone was seen a handful of times. Its specificity is unknown. With 5 bases removed from V and 0 bases from J, the gap between germline ends came to 8 bases. Germline V CDR1 and CDR2: MNHNS, SASEGT. This CDR3 region has 14 residues. Study findings and constraints: Density of T cells in blood, when higher, went with longer overall survival. Uninvolved adjacent lung had higher T cell clonality than tumor and all other tissues. The tumor had only one region sequenced, so heterogeneity remains possible.

Profiled with immunoSEQ multiplex PCR; TCRdb holds only in-frame clones, not every one. The repertoire holds 70,000 to 100,000 clones, approximately 90% seen once, with about 4% in the top ten. The sample in question was PBMCs, obtained before any cancer treatment. This TCR was sampled from a woman aged 40-69 years with stage II squamous cell lung carcinoma. V is TRBV6-1 and J is TRBJ1-5, with D possibly being TRBD1 (5 bases). The CDR3 spells CASSLTVSNQPQHF. The CDR3 DNA is TGTGCCAGCAGTCTGACAGTTAGCAATCAGCCCCAGCATTTT.